These 27 T cell receptor beta chains originate from one sample sequenced in a study of blood T cell repertoires in COVID-19. Sequencing used immunoSEQ multiplex PCR; TCRdb keeps in-frame clones, though not all of them. The sample contains 200,000 to 300,000 clones, around 88% of which appear only once. Sequenced: peripheral blood. The receptors here all came from a woman aged 25-40 years with COVID-19, enrolled during active disease.

This clone was counted only a few times. For the CDR3, the DNA is TGTGCCAGCTTCACCCGGACAGGGGGCCACACCGACTATGGCTACACCTTC. It translates to CASFTRTGGHTDYGYTF. The rearrangement links TRBV2 to TRBJ1-2; TRBD1 agrees at 11 bases. The J segment lost 3 bases and the V segment lost 8 bases, leaving 14 bases of the junction unmatched. This CDR3 comprises 17 residues. CDR1 and CDR2 from the germline V gene are SNHLY and FYNNEI.

The rearrangement links TRBV5-1 to TRBJ2-1; 9 bases line up with TRBD2. The CDR3 spans 15 residues. CDR1 is SGHRS, CDR2 YFSETQ, per germline. Trimming took 7 bases from V and 3 from J; bases not matched to a gene: 8. CDR3 in amino acids: CASCSRGGYYNEQFF. The CDR3 DNA sequence: TGCGCCAGCTGCTCGCGGGGGGGATACTACAATGAGCAGTTCTTC.

The gene calls are TRBV4-1 and TRBJ2-1; D possibly corresponds to TRBD1 (6 bases). Trimming left V 1 base short and J 0 bases short, with 7 bases between. From germline, CDR1 is MGHRA and CDR2 YSYEKL. This CDR3 is 15 amino acids long. The CDR3 nucleotides read TGCGCCAGCAGCCAAGTGGACAGCTCCTACAATGAGCAGTTCTTC. Translated, it gives CASSQVDSSYNEQFF.

This clone was seen only once. The rearrangement joins TRBV11-3 to TRBJ2-5; D unclear. Germline lookup yields CDR1 SGHNT and CDR2 YENEEA. The CDR3 has 13 residues. Trimming removed 1 base from V and 3 bases from J, with 6 bases in between. CDR3: CASSLGGKETQYF. The CDR3 DNA is TGTGCCAGCAGCTTAGGCGGTAAAGAGACCCAGTACTTC.

The chain has TRBV7-9 and TRBJ2-7; TRBD1 aligns across 8 bases. The CDR3 contains 15 residues. After removal of 5 bases from V and 3 bases from J, the junction contained 9 bases not matched to a gene. CDR1 is SEHNR and CDR2 is FQNEAQ in the germline V gene (reference sequence). The CDR3 sequence: CASSHPGTGDYEQYF. Written as DNA, the CDR3 is TGTGCCAGCAGCCACCCCGGGACAGGAGACTACGAGCAGTACTTC.

This rearrangement joins TRBV4-2 to TRBJ2-7; D perhaps matches TRBD2 (6 bases). Germline CDR1 reads LGHNA; CDR2 reads YNFKEQ. Trimming shortened V by 6 bases and J by 3 bases, and 12 bases separated the two germline ends. The CDR3 spans 13 residues. CDR3 nucleotides: TGTGCCAGCAGAGTAGCGGAGAACTACGAGCAGTACTTC. It encodes CASRVAENYEQYF.

The count of this clone is one. The chain employs TRBV9 and TRBJ2-1, with 8 nucleotides matching TRBD1. V lost 0 bases, J lost 8 bases, and 7 bases stayed unmatched. There are 15 residues in the CDR3. In germline, CDR1 is SGDLS, CDR2 YYNGEE. The CDR3 here is CASSVEAGGSDEQFF. The CDR3 DNA reads as TGTGCCAGCAGCGTAGAGGCAGGGGGCTCGGATGAGCAGTTCTTC.

CDR3: CATTSGRGPSNTGELFF. Here the CDR3 DNA reads TGTGCCACCACTTCGGGCAGGGGGCCCTCGAACACCGGGGAGCTGTTTTTT. The rearrangement joins TRBV10-3 to TRBJ2-2, with 8 bases aligning to TRBD1. The V gene end was trimmed by 10 bases and the J gene end by 0 bases; junction bases not matched to a gene: 13. Germline CDR1 reads ENHRY; CDR2 reads SYGVKD. CDR3 length: 17 amino acids.

This rearrangement joins TRBV18 to TRBJ1-6, with D hard to call. The CDR3 totals 13 residues. The ends were cut back, 6 bases at V and 7 bases at J, with 10 bases in the middle. In germline, CDR1 is KGHSH, CDR2 LQKENI. The CDR3 reads CASSMGRNSPLHF. In DNA, the CDR3 is TGTGCCAGCTCGATGGGCAGAAATTCACCCCTCCACTTT.

V and J are TRBV2 and TRBJ2-6, with a possible D match to TRBD1 (6 bases). This CDR3 region has 15 residues. The V gene's germline CDR1 is SNHLY and CDR2 FYNNEI. V lost 3 bases, J lost 4 bases, and 10 bases lay in between. This CDR3 is CASSDEGVGANVLTF. The DNA of the CDR3 is TGTGCCAGCAGTGACGAGGGGGTCGGGGCCAACGTCCTGACTTTC.

About this clone: At one of its ends the junction is not consistent with the germline gene, which may arise from a read error. The V call is TRBV6-5, the J call TRBJ1-1; TRBD1 matches at 8 bases. Germline V gives CDR1 MNHEY, CDR2 SVGAGI. The CDR3 is 16 residues long. In DNA, the CDR3 is TGTGCCAGCAGTTACCGATACCCCGGGACAGGCAATCGGCGGCCCTTT. It translates to CASSYRYPGTGNRRPF.

This chain links TRBV11-3 with TRBJ2-5, with 12 bases lining up with TRBD2. Germline CDR1 reads SGHNT; CDR2 reads YENEEA. The CDR3 sequence is 17 residues long. Trimming took 5 bases from V and 5 from J; bases not matched to a gene: 12. CDR3 loop: CASSPRTSGVGGETQYF. The CDR3, as DNA: TGTGCCAGCAGCCCCAGGACTAGCGGGGTCGGGGGCGAGACCCAGTACTTC.

This chain joins TRBV5-1 and TRBJ1-1; D not certain. CDR1 and CDR2 (germline): SGHRS, YFSETQ. The CDR3 is 12 amino acids. V was shortened by 4 bases and J by 4 bases, with 8 bases between the two germline ends. DNA of the CDR3: TGCGCCAGCAGCGAGCGCCCCACTGAAGCTTTCTTT. The encoded protein is CASSERPTEAFF.

The V call is TRBV21-1, the J call TRBJ2-1; no check of the table's D call, TRBD1, against the DNA was made. TRBV21-1 is tagged as a pseudogene. CDR3 length: 15 residues. In nucleotides, the CDR3 is TGTGCCAGCAGCAAAGCGCTTGGGGGCAGCTATGAGCAGTTCTTC. Residues: CASSKALGGSYEQFF.

The CDR3 loop is CATSDALKDRGDTQYF. In DNA form, the CDR3 reads TGTGCCACCAGTGATGCGCTTAAGGACAGGGGTGATACGCAGTATTTT. The J gene is TRBJ2-3, the V gene TRBV24-1, with TRBD1 matching over 9 bases. Losses at the gene ends were 3 bases for V and 6 bases for J; bases not matched to a gene: 9. Germline V gene lookup returns CDR1 KGHDR and CDR2 SFDVKD. This CDR3 spans 16 amino acids.

The chain joins TRBV5-1 to TRBJ2-5; 7 bases match TRBD1. Germline CDR1 and CDR2: SGHRS and YFSETQ. This CDR3 has 16 residues. Trimming removed 4 bases from V and 2 bases from J; junction bases left unmatched: 11. The CDR3, as DNA: TGCGCCAGCAGCCCTACGAAGACAGGGAGACAAGAGACCCAGTACTTC. This codes for CASSPTKTGRQETQYF.

The CDR3 sequence: CASSLGPPGSYEQYV. The CDR3 DNA sequence: TGTGCCAGCAGCTTGGGGCCACCAGGCTCCTACGAGCAGTACGTC. The chain combines TRBV5-6 with TRBJ2-7; D not certain. CDR1 and CDR2 from the germline V gene are SGHDT and YYEEEE. V gave up 0 bases and J gave up 0 bases, with 10 bases separating them. This CDR3 has 15 residues.

In nucleotides, the CDR3 is TGCGCCAGCAGCAGGAATGGGGAGGACACTGAAGCTTTCTTT. Its translation is CASSRNGEDTEAFF. This sequence joins TRBV5-1 and TRBJ1-1; no reliable D call. Looked up from germline, CDR1 is SGHRS and CDR2 is YFSETQ. This CDR3 contains 14 residues. Between the trimmed V and J ends, which lost 4 bases and 3 bases, there was a span of 13 bases.

The chain has TRBV4-1 and TRBJ1-4; 10 bases align to TRBD1. The CDR3 length is 17 residues. Germline loops: CDR1 MGHRA, CDR2 YSYEKL. V lost 4 bases, J lost 4 bases, and 9 bases stayed unmatched. The CDR3 DNA reads TGCGCCAGCAGCCCCCGGGACAGGGGTGAGTTTAATGAAAAACTGTTTTTT. Translation gives CASSPRDRGEFNEKLFF.

This sequence joins TRBV10-2 and TRBJ1-6, with TRBD1 matching over 7 bases. The CDR3 consists of 13 residues. The V segment lost 7 bases and the J segment 10 bases; nucleotides outside the gene matches: 7. Germline V gene data show CDR1 as WSHSY and CDR2 as SAAADI. The CDR3 DNA is TGCGCCAGCAAAGACAGGGTGGACTCACCCCTCCACTTT. Amino acid sequence: CASKDRVDSPLHF.

V usage is TRBV19 and J usage is TRBJ1-5; no firm D call. This CDR3 has 13 residues. V was pared by 8 bases and J by 0 bases, with 8 bases between. Germline-derived CDR1 and CDR2 are LNHDA and SQIVND (reference sequence). The CDR3 region has the DNA TGTGCCAGTGGCCCCAATAGCAATCAGCCCCAGCATTTT. As protein: CASGPNSNQPQHF.

This chain joins TRBV15 and TRBJ2-3, with 8 bases identical to TRBD2. With 1 base clipped from V and 1 base from J, the junction kept 4 bases outside the gene matches. The CDR3 sequence is 16 residues long. Germline V gives CDR1 LNHNV, CDR2 YYDKDF (reference sequence). CDR3 DNA: TGTGCCACCAGCAGAGCTTCGGGAGGGGGCACAGATACGCAGTATTTT. Encoded protein: CATSRASGGGTDTQYF.

The rearrangement uses TRBV11-3 and TRBJ2-5; 7 bases are shared with TRBD1. This CDR3 is built from 13 residues. The germline CDR1 and CDR2 sequences are SGHNT and YENEEA. V was clipped by 3 bases and J by 2 bases; unmatched bases: 0. CDR3 sequence: CASSLGQQETQYF. CDR3 in DNA: TGTGCCAGCAGCTTGGGACAGCAAGAGACCCAGTACTTC.

The gene calls are TRBV6-5 and TRBJ1-5, with a possible D match to TRBD1 (5 bases). CDR1 and CDR2 (germline): MNHEY, SVGAGI. The CDR3 contains 13 residues. V dropped 5 bases and J dropped 7 bases, with 12 bases sitting between them. The CDR3: CASSHGAGQPQHF. The CDR3 region has the DNA TGTGCCAGCAGTCATGGGGCCGGGCAGCCCCAGCATTTT.

The CDR3 region has the DNA TGTGCCAGCAGCCTCAAGGGGGAGAATAGAAACAATGAGCAGTTCTTC. This translates into CASSLKGENRNNEQFF. V usage is TRBV7-2 and J usage is TRBJ2-1; TRBD1 might be the D (6 bases). The length of the CDR3 is 16 residues. From germline, CDR1 is SGHTA and CDR2 FQGNSA. V shed 5 bases and J shed 5 bases, with 19 bases lying between them.

CDR3 sequence reads: CASSLSGTSNEQFF. For the CDR3, the DNA is TGTGCCAGCAGCTTATCGGGGACTAGCAATGAGCAGTTCTTC. The rearrangement uses TRBV11-2 and TRBJ2-1; 8 bases align to TRBD2. In germline, CDR1 is SGHAT, CDR2 FQNNGV. V lost 2 bases and J lost 6; bases outside the gene matches: 3. This CDR3 is built from 14 residues. The variable domain in full, with the rest retrieved from reference TRBV11-2 and TRBJ2-1, is EAGVAQSPRYKIIEKRQSVAFWCNPISGHATLYWYQQILGQGPKLLIQFQNNGVVDDSQLPKDRFSAERLKGVDSTLKIQPAKLEDSAVYLCASSLSGTSNEQFFGPGTRLTVL.

This rearrangement joins TRBV11-3 to TRBJ2-6; TRBD1 matches 8 bases. The CDR3 contains 17 residues. Germline assignment: CDR1 SGHNT and CDR2 YENEEA. V gave up 7 bases and J gave up 3 bases; unmatched junction bases: 11. The CDR3 loop reads CASTPPQGADGANVLTF. The CDR3 DNA sequence: TGTGCCAGCACCCCGCCCCAGGGGGCGGATGGGGCCAACGTCCTGACTTTC.